One and the same sample provided the 7 T cell receptor beta chains below, sequenced in a study of sequential checkpoint blockade in melanoma (dated by TCRdb to the late 2010s). Library preparation used the immunoSEQ multiplex PCR assay. The source is immuneACCESS, and TCRdb retained only in-frame sequences with V and J called. Part of the clones is not carried over; for the studies checked, unresolved V genes explain less than half of this, and the remainder is unexplained. A total of some 9,200 clones appear in this sample, approximately 23% of them only once. Clones ranked in the top ten supply approximately 12% of the sample. Explained via the paper, the treatment or condition label denotes: randomized to nivolumab then ipilimumab (arm A) or the reverse (arm B). The material was tumor tissue (inferred from file names), obtained from a patient given nivolumab and ipilimumab in sequence. Receptor source: a human donor with melanoma.

This chain joins TRBV5-1 and TRBJ2-1; 9 bases match TRBD1. The CDR3 has 14 amino acids. V trimming: 2 bases; J trimming: 7 bases; junction bases outside the gene matches: 4. Per germline, CDR1 SGHRS and CDR2 YFSETQ. CDR3 protein: CASSFSGTGNEQFF. Written as DNA, the CDR3 is TGCGCCAGCAGCTTCTCCGGGACAGGGAATGAGCAGTTCTTC.

This clone was recorded a few times. The chain joins TRBV11-3 to TRBJ1-5, with 9 bases aligning to TRBD1. The V segment lost 5 bases and the J segment 6 bases; nucleotides outside the gene matches: 14. Germline V lookup: CDR1 SGHNT, CDR2 YENEEA. The CDR3 has 17 residues. Here the CDR3 DNA reads TGTGCCAGCAGCCCCGTCCCGGACAGGGGATCGGTTCAGCCCCAGCATTTT. Amino acid sequence: CASSPVPDRGSVQPQHF.

This clone appeared a few times. V usage is TRBV6-8 and J usage is TRBJ2-1; D call uncertain. The CDR3 is made up of 14 amino acids. CDR1 and CDR2 from the germline V gene are MNHGY and SAAAGT. V lost 5 bases to trimming and J lost 0 bases, with 8 bases between them. The CDR3, as DNA: TGTGCCAGCAGTGCGCAAAGCTCCTACAATGAGCAGTTCTTC. Its translation: CASSAQSSYNEQFF.

By share, this clone ranks as medium-sized. This chain connects TRBV11-3 to TRBJ2-5; 8 positions match TRBD1. This CDR3 is built from 15 residues. Germline loops: CDR1 SGHNT, CDR2 YENEEA. V dropped 5 bases and J dropped 4; count of bases not matched to a gene: 9. The CDR3 protein is CASSPWTGKAETQYF. Here the CDR3 DNA reads TGTGCCAGCAGCCCTTGGACAGGGAAGGCAGAGACCCAGTACTTC.

The CDR3 loop reads CASSPLGQGNVNEQFF. The CDR3 DNA follows: TGTGCCAGCTCACCACTCGGACAGGGGAACGTCAATGAGCAGTTCTTC. The chain carries TRBV18 and TRBJ2-1; 9 positions match TRBD1. The germline CDR1 and CDR2 sequences are KGHSH and LQKENI. V shed 1 base and J 6 bases; nucleotides not matched to a gene: 7. The CDR3 is made up of 16 amino acids.

This clone was counted at least ten times. This sequence joins TRBV6-8 and TRBJ1-1, with D maybe TRBD1 (6 bases). The V and J ends lost 0 bases and 4 bases respectively, with 12 bases between them. Germline lookup yields CDR1 MNHGY and CDR2 SAAAGT. The CDR3 runs 15 residues. This chain's CDR3 is CASSYSGGGSTEAFF. In DNA form, the CDR3 reads TGTGCCAGCAGTTACTCTGGGGGCGGGAGCACTGAAGCTTTCTTT.

This clone was found many times. The chain joins TRBV11-3 to TRBJ1-2; D gene uncertain. The CDR3 totals 14 residues. CDR1 is SGHNT and CDR2 is YENEEA in the germline V gene. V lost 8 bases and J lost 4, with 17 bases in between. CDR3 region: CASAESEVGYGYTF. DNA of the CDR3: TGTGCCAGCGCGGAGTCGGAGGTTGGCTATGGCTACACCTTC.